These 24 T cell receptor beta chains share one sample of origin, sequenced in a study of identical twins (dated by TCRdb to the mid-2010s). Libraries were made using 5' RACE. TCRdb lists the instrument as Illumina HiSeq 2000. TCRdb applied fastp at Q25 and MiXCR to the public reads, then kept only in-frame beta chains. When rows share a CDR3 protein, they turn into one entry using the most common DNA and genes. The sample table shows about 190,000 distinct CDR3 sequences, and approximately 15% are seen once. In total, the top ten clones hold 40% to 45% of the sample. These same data were also listed under a study on T cells expressing NK-cell markers.

The source material was CD8+ T cells sorted from blood. Receptor source: a woman aged 18-29 years in good health.

The chain links TRBV15 to TRBJ2-3; 10 positions match TRBD2. This CDR3 has 17 amino acids. CDR1 and CDR2 (germline): LNHNV, YYDKDF (reference sequence). The ends lost 7 bases at V and 2 bases at J; junction bases unmatched: 12. The CDR3 nucleotides are TGTGCCACCAATCAAGGGAAACTAGCGGGGTACACAGATACGCAGTATTTT. It translates to CATNQGKLAGYTDTQYF.

This clonotype occurred a few times. The chain links TRBV30 to TRBJ2-1; TRBD1 might be the D (6 bases). The germline V gene encodes CDR1 GTSNPN and CDR2 SVGIG (reference sequence). There are 10 residues in the CDR3. Deletions cut 4 bases from V and 13 bases from J, with 11 bases between. CDR3 DNA sequence: TGTGCCTGGAATTCGGGACACCAGTTCTTC. This sequence encodes CAWNSGHQFF.

This chain joins TRBV10-2 and TRBJ2-1; 8 bases match TRBD1. This CDR3 has 15 amino acids. V was clipped by 6 bases and J by 4 bases; unmatched bases: 8. From germline, CDR1 is WSHSY and CDR2 SAAADI. The CDR3 is CASSPRGQGYNEQFF. DNA for the CDR3: TGCGCCAGCAGCCCCCGAGGACAGGGTTACAATGAGCAGTTCTTC.

This clonotype came up a few times. CDR3 nucleotides: TGTGCCAGCAGCGTTCCCCTAGCGGGAGGCTCTGGGGAGCTGTTTTTT. Amino acid sequence: CASSVPLAGGSGELFF. This chain links TRBV9 with TRBJ2-2, with 11 positions matching TRBD2. The CDR3 sequence is 16 residues long. Germline CDR1 is SGDLS and CDR2 is YYNGEE. Trimming removed 2 bases from V and 8 bases from J; junction bases left unmatched: 8.

V gene TRBV15 combines with J gene TRBJ1-1, with D unresolved. V lost 5 bases and J 1 base, leaving 14 bases between the germline ends. Germline-derived CDR1 and CDR2 are LNHNV and YYDKDF (reference sequence). The CDR3 has 15 residues. As DNA, the CDR3 is TGTGCCACCAGCTCCCCCCTAGGCCCGAACACTGAAGCTTTCTTT. Translating gives CATSSPLGPNTEAFF.

This clonotype was seen a single time. The V call is TRBV27, the J call TRBJ1-6; D is unresolved. V was clipped by 10 bases and J by 10 bases, with 14 bases between them. CDR3 length: 12 amino acids. Germline V gene lookup returns CDR1 MNHEY and CDR2 SMNVEV (reference sequence). The chain's CDR3 is CATSPLRSPLHF. DNA for the CDR3: TGTGCCACCAGCCCCTTGAGATCACCCCTCCACTTT.

The sample holds one count of this clonotype. The chain is built from TRBV7-9 and TRBJ2-5; possibly TRBD2 for D (6 bases). Germline V lookup: CDR1 SEHNR, CDR2 FQNEAQ (reference sequence). V was pared by 2 bases and J by 2 bases, with 9 bases between. This CDR3 has 14 residues. CDR3 amino acids: CASSLWEEQETQYF. Here the CDR3 DNA reads TGTGCCAGCAGCTTATGGGAGGAGCAAGAGACCCAGTACTTC.

This chain joins TRBV9 and TRBJ2-7; D gene unclear. Trimming removed 3 bases at V and 3 bases at J, with 16 bases between. In germline, CDR1 is SGDLS, CDR2 YYNGEE. CDR3 length equals 15 residues. The CDR3 loop is CASSAEPGLFYEQYF. Written as DNA, the CDR3 is TGTGCCAGCAGCGCGGAGCCAGGTTTATTCTACGAGCAGTACTTC.

The gene calls are TRBV9 and TRBJ2-7, with TRBD2 identical over 11 bases. The CDR3 spans 16 residues. Per the germline V gene, CDR1 is SGDLS and CDR2 is YYNGEE. The V and J ends lost 3 bases and 0 bases, in that order; junction bases with no gene match: 5. The DNA for the CDR3 is TGTGCCAGCAGCGCCTCCCTAGCGGGAGGCTCCTACGAGCAGTACTTC. Amino acids: CASSASLAGGSYEQYF. Drawing the rest from reference TRBV9 and TRBJ2-7, the complete variable domain is DSGVTQTPKHLITATGQRVTLRCSPRSGDLSVYWYQQSLDQGLQFLIQYYNGEERAKGNILERFSAQQFPDLHSELNLSSLELGDSALYFCASSASLAGGSYEQYFGPGTRLTVT.

This sequence joins TRBV29-1 and TRBJ2-3, with 9 bases that match TRBD2. J gave up 5 bases and V 4 bases, and 10 bases lay outside the gene matches. The CDR3 is 15 amino acids. The germline CDR1 and CDR2 sequences are SQVTM and ANQGSEA. CDR3: CSVGWKREAGDTQYF. The CDR3 nucleotides are TGCAGCGTTGGATGGAAGCGGGAGGCGGGAGATACGCAGTATTTT.

V is TRBV2 and J is TRBJ2-7, with a weak D call TRBD1 (6 bases). Germline V CDR1 and CDR2: SNHLY, FYNNEI. The length of the CDR3 is 12 residues. Between the trimmed V and J ends, which lost 6 bases and 5 bases, there was a span of 11 bases. The CDR3 loop reads CASRQGGDEQYF. The CDR3 DNA follows: TGTGCCAGCAGACAGGGTGGGGACGAGCAGTACTTC.

This clonotype was seen only a few times. CDR3 residues: CAIKGGGPNEQFF. The DNA of the CDR3 is TGTGCCATCAAGGGGGGGGGGCCAAATGAGCAGTTCTTC. The J gene is TRBJ2-1, the V gene TRBV10-3; possibly TRBD2 for D (7 bases). V shed 7 bases and J shed 7 bases, with 14 bases lying between them. Germline V gene sequence: CDR1 ENHRY, CDR2 SYGVKD. This CDR3 has 13 residues.

This clonotype was observed a few times. The rearrangement joins TRBV12-3 or TRBV12-4 to TRBJ2-3, with TRBD2 identical over 11 bases. The CDR3 is 15 amino acids. The V segment lost 3 bases and the J segment 6 bases; nucleotides outside the gene matches: 5. CDR3 protein: CASSLTSGIHDTQYF. In DNA form, the CDR3 reads TGTGCCAGCAGTTTGACTAGCGGGATTCATGATACGCAGTATTTT.

The genes are TRBV9 and TRBJ2-6, with D perhaps TRBD1 or TRBD2 (5 bases each). Germline V gene data show CDR1 as SGDLS and CDR2 as YYNGEE. Trimming took off 0 bases at V and 4 bases at J, with 8 bases between the two ends. There are 15 residues in the CDR3. This chain's CDR3 is CASSVAGPGANVLTF. The CDR3 DNA is TGTGCCAGCAGCGTAGCGGGGCCAGGGGCCAACGTCCTGACTTTC.

The V and J genes are TRBV27 and TRBJ2-7, with TRBD1 matching 7 bases. The germline V gene has CDR1 MNHEY and CDR2 SMNVEV (reference sequence). V lost 2 bases to trimming and J lost 0 bases; unmatched junction nucleotides: 4. There are 15 residues in the CDR3. As DNA, the CDR3 is TGTGCCAGCAGTTTAATCGCAGGGGGCTCCTACGAGCAGTACTTC. This sequence encodes CASSLIAGGSYEQYF.

About this clonotype itself: A much larger clone differs by one base, so this may be a read error. CDR3 DNA sequence: TGCAGAGTTGAAAAGCTAGCGGGAGAGGGTAATGAGCAGTTCTTC. Amino acid sequence: CRVEKLAGEGNEQFF. The chain employs TRBV29-1 and TRBJ2-1; TRBD2 matches 10 bases. Germline CDR1 SQVTM, CDR2 ANQGSEA. The CDR3 totals 15 residues.

The table lists this clonotype with a few counts. The chain links TRBV2 to TRBJ2-1, with D perhaps given as TRBD1 or TRBD2 (7 bases each). Trimming left V 4 bases short and J 4 bases short, with 17 bases between. Germline V gene data show CDR1 as SNHLY and CDR2 as FYNNEI. The CDR3 is 16 residues long. As DNA, the CDR3 is TGTGCCAGCAGTGGTGCCATCAGGGGGGGTTACAATGAGCAGTTCTTC. It encodes CASSGAIRGGYNEQFF. Drawing the rest from reference TRBV2 and TRBJ2-1, the complete variable domain is EPEVTQTPSHQVTQMGQEVILRCVPISNHLYFYWYRQILGQKVEFLVSFYNNEISEKSEIFDDQFSVERPDGSNFTLKIRSTKLEDSAMYFCASSGAIRGGYNEQFFGPGTRLTVL.

This clonotype was seen a handful of times. J is TRBJ2-5 and V is TRBV6-5; D is undetermined. The CDR3 has 13 residues. Deletions cut 0 bases from V and 5 bases from J, with 7 bases between. CDR1 is MNHEY and CDR2 is SVGAGI in the germline V gene. CDR3 sequence (DNA): TGTGCCAGCAGTTACTCGAGTAAGGAGACCCAGTACTTC. Its protein is CASSYSSKETQYF.

The gene calls are TRBV12-3 or TRBV12-4 and TRBJ1-2, with a weak D call TRBD1 (5 bases). V lost 3 bases, J lost 1 base, and 12 bases lay in between. This CDR3 comprises 15 residues. Here the CDR3 reads CASSLGDRINYGYTF. The CDR3 nucleotides are TGTGCCAGCAGTTTGGGGGACCGCATTAACTATGGCTACACCTTC.

This sequence joins TRBV30 and TRBJ2-3; 9 nucleotides match TRBD2. Germline trimming cut 0 bases from V and 5 bases from J; bases unmatched to any gene: 12. Germline V CDR1 and CDR2: GTSNPN, SVGIG (reference sequence). The CDR3 is 17 residues long. Here the CDR3 reads CAWSVGGGRAAGDTQYF. CDR3 DNA: TGTGCCTGGAGTGTAGGCGGCGGGAGGGCGGCCGGAGATACGCAGTATTTT.

The chain has TRBV12-3 or TRBV12-4 and TRBJ2-1; TRBD2 matches at 12 bases. This CDR3 has 14 amino acids. J lost 7 bases, V lost 7 bases, and 5 bases had no gene match. The chain's CDR3 is CASTRGTSGNEQFF. CDR3 in DNA: TGTGCCAGCACACGGGGGACTAGCGGGAATGAGCAGTTCTTC.

This clonotype has a handful of counts. This rearrangement joins TRBV10-3 to TRBJ2-1; D remains ambiguous. CDR3 length: 12 amino acids. Germline CDR1 and CDR2: ENHRY and SYGVKD. V was shortened by 9 bases and J by 10 bases, with 16 bases between the two germline ends. The CDR3 nucleotides read TGTGCCATAGCATCCCTTTCAGGAGAGCAGTTCTTC. This gives the protein CAIASLSGEQFF.

The chain employs TRBV6-2 or TRBV6-3 and TRBJ2-7, with D unclear. Germline CDR1 is MNHEY and CDR2 is SVGEGT. V lost 2 bases and J lost 0, with 14 bases in between. The CDR3 loop spans 16 amino acids. CDR3 sequence: CASSYRHKALSYEQYF. The CDR3 coding sequence is TGTGCCAGCAGTTACCGTCATAAGGCACTCTCCTACGAGCAGTACTTC.

V gene TRBV28 combines with J gene TRBJ1-1, with 7 nucleotides matching TRBD1. This CDR3 region has 14 residues. V shed 5 bases, J shed 3 bases, and the junction held 6 bases outside the gene matches. In germline, CDR1 is MDHEN, CDR2 SYDVKM. CDR3 sequence reads: CASSPRGGYTEAFF. The CDR3 DNA follows: TGTGCCAGCAGTCCCAGGGGGGGGTACACTGAAGCTTTCTTT.